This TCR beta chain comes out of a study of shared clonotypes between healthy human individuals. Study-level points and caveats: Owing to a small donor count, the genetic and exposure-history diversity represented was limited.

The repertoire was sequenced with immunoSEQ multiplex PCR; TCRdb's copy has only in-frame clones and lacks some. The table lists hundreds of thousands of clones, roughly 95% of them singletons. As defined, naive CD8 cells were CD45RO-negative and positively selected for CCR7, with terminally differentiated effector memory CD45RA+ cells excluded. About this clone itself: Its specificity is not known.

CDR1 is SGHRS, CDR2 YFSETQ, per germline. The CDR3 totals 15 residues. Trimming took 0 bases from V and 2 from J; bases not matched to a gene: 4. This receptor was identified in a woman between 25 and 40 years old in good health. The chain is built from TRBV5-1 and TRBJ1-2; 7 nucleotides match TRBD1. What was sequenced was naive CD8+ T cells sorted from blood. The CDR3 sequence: CASSLAGTANYGYTF. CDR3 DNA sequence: TGCGCCAGCAGCTTGGCCGGGACAGCAAACTATGGCTACACCTTC. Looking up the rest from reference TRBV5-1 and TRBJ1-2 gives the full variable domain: KAGVTQTPRYLIKTRGQQVTLSCSPISGHRSVSWYQQTPGQGLQFLFEYFSETQRNKGNFPGRFSGRQFSNSRSEMNVSTLELGDSALYLCASSLAGTANYGYTFGSGTRLTVV.